These T cell receptor beta chains were read from a single sample in a study of blood T cell repertoires in COVID-19. This table comes from immunoSEQ multiplex PCR, and its TCRdb copy is limited to in-frame clones, with some not included. The data contain approximately 190,000 clones, under 85% of them singletons. The sample consisted of peripheral blood. The source is a man in his sixties with active or convalescent COVID-19. The CDR3 runs from the conserved cysteine through the conserved F or W. A D gene is named only where the DNA matches it firmly. Clone size, where shown, is once, few, many, or a class for clones that have expanded.

D,size,V,J,length,CDR3,DNA
TRBD2,.,TRBV15,TRBJ2-1,15,CATSPRGSSYNEQFF,TGTGCCACCAGCCCTCGCGGGAGCTCCTACAATGAGCAGTTCTTC
TRBD1,.,TRBV10-3,TRBJ2-5,14,CAISFGQGQETQYF,TGTGCCATCAGTTTTGGACAGGGGCAAGAGACCCAGTACTTC
.,.,TRBV5-1,TRBJ1-2,14,CASSFTGQQDGYTF,TGCGCCAGCAGCTTTACAGGACAGCAGGATGGCTACACCTTC
.,.,TRBV6-1,TRBJ2-3,16,CASSEILASTPDTQYF,TGTGCCAGCAGTGAAATACTAGCTTCGACACCGGATACGCAGTATTTT
TRBD1,few,TRBV11-1,TRBJ1-3,16,CASSLNPGTAGNTIYF,TGTGCCAGCAGCTTAAACCCCGGGACAGCTGGAAACACCATATATTTT
.,.,TRBV10-3,TRBJ2-3,14,CAISGFDFTDTQYF,TGTGCCATCAGTGGGTTTGACTTCACAGATACGCAGTATTTT
.,.,TRBV7-2,TRBJ2-5,14,CASTPAVTRETQYF,TGTGCCAGCACCCCCGCGGTTACGCGGGAGACCCAGTACTTC
.,once,TRBV12-1,TRBJ1-6,15,CASSFTGVYNSPLHF,TGTGCCAGCAGCTTTACAGGGGTCTATAATTCACCCCTCCACTTT
.,.,TRBV7-3,TRBJ2-1,16,CASSLEGISSYNEQFF,TGTGCCAGCAGCTTAGAGGGAATAAGCTCCTACAATGAGCAGTTCTTC
TRBD1,.,TRBV5-6,TRBJ2-4,17,CASSVGTGGHAKNIQYF,TGTGCCAGCAGCGTCGGGACAGGGGGCCATGCCAAAAACATTCAGTACTTC
TRBD1,.,TRBV24-1,TRBJ2-5,16,CATSDSTGGIQETQYF,TGTGCCACCAGTGATTCGACAGGGGGGATCCAAGAGACCCAGTACTTC
TRBD2,once,TRBV2,TRBJ2-1,12,CATALAGREQFF,TGTGCCACGGCTCTAGCGGGACGCGAGCAGTTCTTC
.,.,TRBV7-9,TRBJ1-2,12,CASTPEMTGYTF,TGTGCCAGTACCCCTGAGATGACAGGCTACACCTTC
.,.,TRBV7-2,TRBJ2-2,15,CASSLLGGNTGELFF,TGTGCCAGCAGCTTACTGGGGGGAAACACCGGGGAGCTGTTTTTT
.,.,TRBV7-3,TRBJ2-3,15,CASSPVVSPTDTQYF,TGTGCCAGCAGCCCGGTTGTTTCGCCCACAGATACGCAGTATTTT
.,.,TRBV7-3,TRBJ1-2,14,CASSPSQGLDGYTF,TGTGCCAGCAGTCCCTCACAGGGCTTAGATGGCTACACCTTC
.,once,TRBV3-1/TRBV3-2,TRBJ2-1,18,CASSQGFSSGSDNNEQFF,TGTGCCAGCAGCCAAGGCTTCAGTTCCGGGAGTGACAACAATGAGCAGTTCTTC
TRBD2,.,TRBV9,TRBJ2-5,17,CASSGGLALAGEETQYF,TGTGCCAGCAGCGGGGGGCTTGCGCTAGCGGGAGAAGAGACCCAGTACTTC
TRBD1,once,TRBV7-7,TRBJ2-3,14,CASSPGQGARTQYF,TGTGCCAGCAGCCCGGGACAGGGGGCCCGCACGCAGTATTTT
TRBD2,.,TRBV3-1/TRBV3-2,TRBJ2-1,17,CASSQDPRGSGRAEQFF,TGTGCCAGCAGCCAAGATCCTCGGGGTAGCGGGAGAGCTGAGCAGTTCTTC
TRBD1,few,TRBV7-7,TRBJ2-2,16,CASSLGRGRGTGELFF,TGTGCCAGCAGCCTAGGCAGGGGGCGCGGAACCGGGGAGCTGTTTTTT
TRBD2,.,TRBV7-2,TRBJ2-1,16,CASSSKTSGGAMEQFF,TGTGCCAGCAGCTCCAAGACTAGCGGGGGGGCGATGGAACAGTTCTTC
TRBD1,once,TRBV6-2/TRBV6-3,TRBJ2-5,11,CASSRGQTQYF,TGTGCCAGCAGTAGGGGGCAGACCCAGTACTTC
.,.,TRBV27,TRBJ2-1,16,CASSKSHSGNNNEQFF,TGTGCCAGCAGTAAATCCCATTCCGGGAACAATAATGAGCAGTTCTTC
.,few,TRBV7-7,TRBJ2-7,13,CASSLSAGGEQYF,TGTGCCAGCAGCTTAAGTGCAGGGGGGGAGCAGTACTTC
TRBD1,.,TRBV19,TRBJ1-2,15,CASNPDRGGNYGYTF,TGTGCCAGTAATCCGGACAGGGGAGGTAACTATGGCTACACCTTC
TRBD2,.,TRBV6-6,TRBJ2-1,16,CASSYSKRGDYNEQFF,TGTGCCAGCAGTTACTCGAAGCGGGGCGACTACAATGAGCAGTTCTTC
TRBD1,.,TRBV19,TRBJ2-7,14,CASSLSGQPYEQYF,TGTGCCAGTAGTCTCTCGGGACAGCCCTACGAGCAGTACTTC
.,.,TRBV4-3,TRBJ2-3,14,CASSQEATRTTQYF,TGCGCCAGCAGCCAAGAAGCTACGCGGACAACGCAGTATTTT
.,.,TRBV27,TRBJ2-1,16,CASSANPGEAYNEQFF,TGTGCCAGCAGTGCCAACCCGGGAGAGGCCTACAATGAGCAGTTCTTC
TRBD1,.,TRBV10-3,TRBJ2-7,14,CAISGGTGAVEQYF,TGTGCCATCAGTGGGGGGACAGGGGCCGTCGAGCAGTACTTC
TRBD2,.,TRBV5-1,TRBJ2-5,14,CASGLAGVEETQYF,TGCGCCAGCGGACTAGCGGGAGTGGAAGAGACCCAGTACTTC
.,.,TRBV5-1,TRBJ2-5,14,CASGGPELQETQYF,TGCGCCAGCGGGGGCCCGGAACTCCAAGAGACCCAGTACTTC
TRBD1,.,TRBV28,TRBJ2-3,13,CASSEGDRGTQYF,TGTGCCAGCAGTGAAGGGGACAGGGGTACGCAGTATTTT
TRBD1,.,TRBV18,TRBJ1-6,19,CASSPLRTGESSYNSPLHF,TGTGCCAGCTCACCACTTAGGACAGGCGAAAGCTCCTATAATTCACCCCTCCACTTT
TRBD1,.,TRBV9,TRBJ1-2,15,CASSLGQVPNYGYTF,TGTGCCAGCAGCCTCGGACAGGTCCCTAACTATGGCTACACCTTC
TRBD1,.,TRBV6-2/TRBV6-3,TRBJ1-1,18,CASSYSTRDRYRGTEAFF,TGTGCCAGCAGTTACTCGACTCGGGACAGGTACCGGGGAACTGAAGCTTTCTTT
TRBD2,few,TRBV5-4,TRBJ2-2,16,CASSRGLAGDTGELFF,TGTGCCAGCAGTCGGGGACTAGCGGGAGACACCGGGGAGCTGTTTTTT
.,once,TRBV7-2,TRBJ2-1,13,CASSLEAGEEQFF,TGTGCCAGCAGCTTAGAAGCAGGGGAAGAGCAGTTCTTC
TRBD2,.,TRBV7-2,TRBJ2-1,15,CASSHASGSLNEQFF,TGTGCCAGCAGCCATGCTAGCGGGAGTCTAAATGAGCAGTTCTTC
TRBD2,.,TRBV5-1,TRBJ2-7,14,CASSTSGSEGEQYF,TGCGCCAGTTCGACTAGCGGGAGTGAGGGAGAGCAGTACTTC
.,few,TRBV3-1/TRBV3-2,TRBJ2-3,15,CASSLKTRGTDTQYF,TGTGCCAGCAGCCTGAAGACTAGAGGCACAGATACGCAGTATTTT
TRBD2,.,TRBV11-3,TRBJ2-1,15,CASSEGLAGNNEQFF,TGTGCCAGCAGCGAGGGACTAGCGGGCAACAATGAGCAGTTCTTC
.,.,TRBV7-9,TRBJ2-5,15,CASSHNIEYQETQYF,TGTGCCAGCAGCCATAACATCGAATACCAAGAGACCCAGTACTTC
.,few,TRBV6-5,TRBJ1-5,14,CASMERYSNQPQHF,TGTGCCAGCATGGAGCGGTATAGCAATCAGCCCCAGCATTTT
.,.,TRBV19,TRBJ2-2,13,CASSPQGGGELFF,TGTGCCAGTAGTCCACAGGGCGGGGGGGAGCTGTTTTTT
.,.,TRBV19,TRBJ1-5,15,CASSLLTEGSQPQHF,TGTGCCAGTAGTCTCCTGACGGAGGGGAGTCAGCCCCAGCATTTT
TRBD1,.,TRBV2,TRBJ1-6,16,CASSPQVGQYNSPLHF,TGTGCCAGCAGTCCCCAGGTGGGACAGTATAATTCACCCCTCCACTTT